Presented here are 14 T cell receptor beta chains from one specimen sequenced in a study of T-cell reconstitution after alpha-beta-depleted transplantation in children. A TCRbeta library incorporating unique molecular identifiers was prepared. Each CDR3 protein is one row after TCRdb ran MiXCR on the PCR reads. The sample holds around 400,000 distinct CDR3 sequences, roughly a tenth seen once. The sequencing here drew on PBMCs from the stem cell graft donor, taken from the stem cell graft. These receptors were taken from a human donor who donated a stem cell graft to a child with acute myeloid leukemia.

This clonotype was detected many times. The chain recombines TRBV6-2 or TRBV6-3 with TRBJ2-7, with D uncertain. With 6 bases removed from V and 3 bases from J, the gap between germline ends came to 18 bases. Germline CDR1 reads MNHEY; CDR2 reads SVGEGT. CDR3 length: 15 residues. CDR3 coding DNA: TGTGCCAGCAGCTCTCCAAAGGCCCAACTCTACGAGCAGTACTTC. Translating it yields CASSSPKAQLYEQYF.

This clonotype showed up just a few times. The genes are TRBV29-1 and TRBJ2-5; D ambiguous. The germline V gene has CDR1 SQVTM and CDR2 ANQGSEA. The V end was cut by 7 bases, the J end by 0 bases, with 6 bases between. The CDR3 runs 11 residues. CDR3 sequence: CSAANQETQYF. The CDR3 bases are TGCAGCGCCGCCAACCAAGAGACCCAGTACTTC.

Ten or more counts support this clonotype. The chain joins TRBV4-1 to TRBJ2-3, with a possible D match to TRBD2 (5 bases). The germline CDR1 and CDR2 sequences are MGHRA and YSYEKL. V was shortened by 1 base and J by 1 base, with 15 bases between the two germline ends. The CDR3 contains 17 residues. CDR3 coding DNA: TGCGCCAGCAGCCAAGGGGCCTGGGCGAGGGGCACAGATACGCAGTATTTT. This gives the protein CASSQGAWARGTDTQYF.

This clonotype was counted only a few times. The V gene is TRBV12-3 or TRBV12-4, the J gene TRBJ2-3; 8 nucleotides line up with TRBD2. The CDR3 is made up of 17 amino acids. Trimming took 3 bases from V and 5 from J; bases not matched to a gene: 13. The DNA for the CDR3 is TGTGCCAGCAGTTTGGACGGGGGGGCCGGATTCGGAGATACGCAGTATTTT. Amino acid sequence: CASSLDGGAGFGDTQYF.

V and J are TRBV4-1 and TRBJ2-2, with 7 bases fitting TRBD2. The germline V gene has CDR1 MGHRA and CDR2 YSYEKL. V lost 3 bases and J lost 3; bases outside the gene matches: 7. The CDR3 is 16 amino acids. Written as DNA, the CDR3 is TGCGCCAGCAGCCATCCCGAGGGAGGGGACACCGGGGAGCTGTTTTTT. This gives the protein CASSHPEGGDTGELFF.

This clonotype was seen a handful of times. CDR3 region: CSASKQSTDTQYF. The CDR3 bases are TGCAGTGCTAGTAAACAGAGCACAGATACGCAGTATTTT. The rearrangement links TRBV20-1 to TRBJ2-3, with D hard to call. Per germline, CDR1 DFQATT and CDR2 SNEGSKA (reference sequence). V lost 3 bases, J lost 0 bases, and 7 bases lay in between. CDR3 length: 13 residues.

The chain joins TRBV6-5 to TRBJ2-2; tentative D call: TRBD1 (5 bases). Trimming stripped 2 bases from V and 5 bases from J, with 15 bases between. The CDR3 totals 16 residues. Germline CDR1 and CDR2: MNHEY and SVGAGI. Written as DNA, the CDR3 is TGTGCCAGCAGTTACCCCGGCAGGGAACTAACCGGGGAGCTGTTTTTT. Protein sequence: CASSYPGRELTGELFF.

There are a few counts of this clonotype. The gene calls are TRBV5-1 and TRBJ2-5, with D possibly being TRBD2 (6 bases). The CDR3 length is 15 residues. V was clipped by 4 bases and J by 3 bases, with 16 bases between them. The V gene's germline CDR1 is SGHRS and CDR2 YFSETQ. In DNA, the CDR3 is TGCGCCAGCAGCCCTGGGGGGATTGTAAAAGAGACCCAGTACTTC. It encodes CASSPGGIVKETQYF. Full variable domain (outside the CDR3, taken from reference TRBV5-1 and TRBJ2-5): KAGVTQTPRYLIKTRGQQVTLSCSPISGHRSVSWYQQTPGQGLQFLFEYFSETQRNKGNFPGRFSGRQFSNSRSEMNVSTLELGDSALYLCASSPGGIVKETQYFGPGTRLLVL.

The rearrangement links TRBV9 to TRBJ2-5; D gene ambiguous. Germline CDR1 and CDR2: SGDLS and YYNGEE. Trimming cost V 0 bases and J 0 bases, with 12 bases left between them. The CDR3 is 16 residues long. CDR3 amino acids: CASSVAPDRDQETQYF. The CDR3 DNA reads TGTGCCAGCAGCGTAGCCCCGGATAGGGACCAAGAGACCCAGTACTTC.

This clonotype was seen at least ten times. V gene TRBV24-1 combines with J gene TRBJ2-2; D remains unclear. The V and J ends lost 4 bases and 4 bases respectively, with 6 bases between them. Germline-derived CDR1 and CDR2 are KGHDR and SFDVKD. This CDR3 contains 13 residues. The CDR3 DNA reads as TGTGCCACCAGTGACAGGTCCACCGGGGAGCTGTTTTTT. Protein product: CATSDRSTGELFF.

This clonotype has just a few counts. The J gene is TRBJ1-2, the V gene TRBV29-1, with D perhaps TRBD1 (6 bases). This CDR3 has 12 amino acids. Trimming took off 5 bases at V and 4 bases at J, with 11 bases between the two ends. Per germline, CDR1 SQVTM and CDR2 ANQGSEA. The CDR3 here is CSVIGGGYGYTF. The CDR3 coding sequence is TGCAGCGTTATCGGGGGCGGCTATGGCTACACCTTC.

In this sample, this clonotype turned up a few times. The rearrangement links TRBV15 to TRBJ1-3; tentatively, D is TRBD1 (5 bases). Germline lookup yields CDR1 LNHNV and CDR2 YYDKDF (reference sequence). V was trimmed by 1 base and J by 4 bases, leaving 11 bases between them. CDR3 length: 15 residues. In nucleotides, the CDR3 is TGTGCCACCAGCAGAGGGGGCCAGAAAGGAAACACCATATATTTT. This translates into CATSRGGQKGNTIYF.

This clonotype came up many times. The chain employs TRBV7-9 and TRBJ1-1; D not resolved. Germline V gene lookup returns CDR1 SEHNR and CDR2 FQNEAQ (reference sequence). The CDR3 loop spans 15 amino acids. Trimming stripped 5 bases from V and 4 bases from J, with 17 bases between. DNA for the CDR3: TGTGCCAGCAGCCCCGCTAGTTTCATGGGCACTGAAGCTTTCTTT. Protein product: CASSPASFMGTEAFF. Using reference TRBV7-9 and TRBJ1-1 for the parts outside the CDR3, the full variable domain is DTGVSQNPRHKITKRGQNVTFRCDPISEHNRLYWYRQTLGQGPEFLTYFQNEAQLEKSRLLSDRFSAERPKGSFSTLEIQRTEQGDSAMYLCASSPASFMGTEAFFGQGTRLTVV.

V is TRBV5-1 and J is TRBJ2-5; 9 bases map to TRBD2. Germline V lookup: CDR1 SGHRS, CDR2 YFSETQ. This CDR3 has 13 residues. V was pared by 4 bases and J by 5 bases, with 3 bases of the junction left unmatched. The CDR3 nucleotides are TGCGCCAGCAGCGCTAGCGGGATGGAGACCCAGTACTTC. It codes for CASSASGMETQYF. The entire variable domain, with the rest obtained from reference TRBV5-1 and TRBJ2-5, is as follows: KAGVTQTPRYLIKTRGQQVTLSCSPISGHRSVSWYQQTPGQGLQFLFEYFSETQRNKGNFPGRFSGRQFSNSRSEMNVSTLELGDSALYLCASSASGMETQYFGPGTRLLVL.